The next 23 T cell receptor beta chains were all read from a single sample in a study of neurological immune-mediated disorders. TCRdb itself ran the 5' RACE reads through MiXCR, one entry per CDR3 protein. The table lists tens of thousands of distinct CDR3 sequences, around 3.4% of them singletons. Sequencing was carried out using PBMCs. Source of these receptors: a woman between 45 and 65 years old with multiple sclerosis.

This clonotype was observed many times. CDR3: CSAQTGLPGTQYF. The CDR3 DNA reads as TGCAGTGCCCAGACGGGCCTACCTGGGACCCAGTACTTC. The chain carries TRBV20-1 and TRBJ2-5; D call uncertain. V was trimmed by 6 bases and J by 7 bases, leaving 18 bases between them. Germline V CDR1 and CDR2: DFQATT, SNEGSKA (reference sequence). CDR3 length equals 13 residues.

This clonotype came up many times. The chain recombines TRBV3-1 with TRBJ1-2; the match to TRBD1 covers 9 bases. Trimming removed 4 bases from V and 8 bases from J; junction bases left unmatched: 5. The length of the CDR3 is 13 residues. Germline-derived CDR1 and CDR2 are LGHDT and YNNKEL (reference sequence). CDR3 in DNA: TGTGCCAGCAGCCTGGACAGGGGATCAGGCTACACCTTC. Translation: CASSLDRGSGYTF.

This clonotype was picked up many times. The chain couples TRBV7-2 to TRBJ2-1; D possibly corresponds to TRBD1 (5 bases). The germline gives CDR1 SGHTA, CDR2 FQGNSA. V dropped 5 bases and J dropped 6 bases, with 17 bases sitting between them. There are 15 residues in the CDR3. CDR3 sequence reads: CASSTPGFYGNEQFF. Written as DNA, the CDR3 is TGTGCCAGCAGCACCCCAGGGTTTTATGGCAATGAGCAGTTCTTC.

This clonotype has at least ten counts. This chain links TRBV20-1 with TRBJ2-3, with 7 bases identical to TRBD2. CDR3 length: 15 residues. V was clipped by 5 bases and J by 1 base; unmatched bases: 9. Germline assignment: CDR1 DFQATT and CDR2 SNEGSKA (reference sequence). The chain's CDR3 is CSAGEGGAGTDTQYF. The DNA for the CDR3 is TGCAGTGCTGGGGAGGGAGGGGCTGGCACAGATACGCAGTATTTT.

The table lists this clonotype with many counts. The chain joins TRBV20-1 to TRBJ1-1; the D gene is possibly TRBD1 (5 bases). In germline, CDR1 is DFQATT, CDR2 SNEGSKA (reference sequence). Trimming removed 5 bases at V and 1 base at J, with 11 bases between. This CDR3 contains 13 residues. The CDR3 region has the DNA TGCAGTGCTCCAGGGTCAGCGAACACTGAAGCTTTCTTT. Its translation: CSAPGSANTEAFF.

Ten or more counts support this clonotype. The chain recombines TRBV20-1 with TRBJ1-6; 9 nucleotides match TRBD1. CDR1 and CDR2 from the germline V gene are DFQATT and SNEGSKA (reference sequence). This CDR3 comprises 14 residues. V was pared by 1 base and J by 5 bases, with 0 bases of the junction left unmatched. The CDR3, as DNA: TGCAGTGCTAGAGGGGACAGGGATAATTCACCCCTCCACTTT. Translation gives CSARGDRDNSPLHF.

This clonotype was detected many times. V is TRBV20-1 and J is TRBJ1-3; 7 positions match TRBD1. CDR3 size: 13 residues. Looked up from germline, CDR1 is DFQATT and CDR2 is SNEGSKA (reference sequence). The junction had 9 bases not matched to a gene; V was cut back by 4 bases and J by 9 bases. Here the CDR3 DNA reads TGCAGTGCTACAAGACAGGGCCTCGGCACCATATATTTT. This gives the protein CSATRQGLGTIYF.

The rearrangement uses TRBV20-1 and TRBJ2-3; perhaps TRBD2 as D (6 bases). The CDR3 extends over 15 amino acids. Germline CDR1 and CDR2: DFQATT and SNEGSKA (reference sequence). The ends were cut back, 0 bases at V and 0 bases at J, with 10 bases in the middle. CDR3 sequence (DNA): TGCAGTGCTAGAGATGTCCGGGGGAGCACAGATACGCAGTATTTT. Translating gives CSARDVRGSTDTQYF.

This clonotype was recorded at least ten times. This chain links TRBV20-1 with TRBJ1-1; D not certain. This CDR3 has 14 amino acids. Germline lookup yields CDR1 DFQATT and CDR2 SNEGSKA (reference sequence). Trimming shortened V by 0 bases and J by 7 bases, and 15 bases separated the two germline ends. CDR3 protein: CSARDLTESGEAFF. The CDR3 DNA follows: TGCAGTGCTAGAGATTTGACCGAAAGCGGTGAAGCTTTCTTT.

This clonotype was recorded many times. CDR3 DNA: TGTGCGATAAAAGGAAACCCCCTTGCGGCCACTGAAGCTTTCTTT. The encoded protein is CAIKGNPLAATEAFF. V and J are TRBV12-3 or TRBV12-4 and TRBJ1-1; D is undetermined. This CDR3 is 15 amino acids long.

This clonotype has a count of ten or more. This chain uses TRBV4-1 with TRBJ2-1, with 10 bases fitting TRBD2. The CDR3 has 16 amino acids. The germline gives CDR1 MGHRA, CDR2 YSYEKL. Trimming at V came to 0 bases and at J to 8 bases, leaving 7 bases not matched to a gene. CDR3 amino acids: CASSQDELAGRDEQFF. CDR3 nucleotide sequence: TGCGCCAGCAGCCAAGATGAACTAGCGGGACGGGATGAGCAGTTCTTC.

This clonotype was counted many times. The V and J genes are TRBV12-3 or TRBV12-4 and TRBJ2-1, with 7 bases that match TRBD1. J was trimmed by 3 bases and V by 5 bases; bases with no gene match: 7. The CDR3 has 15 amino acids. Here the CDR3 reads CASSQRDRLYNEQFF. CDR3 coding DNA: TGTGCCAGCAGTCAGAGGGACAGACTCTACAATGAGCAGTTCTTC.

This clonotype was counted at least ten times. CDR3 loop: CASSLVDWSYNEQFF. In nucleotides, the CDR3 is TGTGCCAGCAGCTTAGTGGACTGGTCCTACAATGAGCAGTTCTTC. The chain carries TRBV7-2 and TRBJ2-1, with D perhaps matching TRBD2 (5 bases). With 1 base removed from V and 1 base from J, the gap between germline ends came to 8 bases. The germline V gene encodes CDR1 SGHTA and CDR2 FQGNSA. The CDR3 extends over 15 amino acids.

The V and J genes are TRBV5-6 and TRBJ2-1; 8 nucleotides align to TRBD2. The germline gives CDR1 SGHDT, CDR2 YYEEEE. This CDR3 has 15 residues. With 3 bases clipped from V and 0 bases from J, the junction kept 2 bases outside the gene matches. The CDR3 DNA sequence: TGTGCCAGCAGCTGGGGACTAGTCTCCTACAATGAGCAGTTCTTC. Translated, it gives CASSWGLVSYNEQFF.

This clonotype has at least ten counts. The rearrangement uses TRBV10-2 and TRBJ2-6, with 9 bases fitting TRBD2. CDR3 size: 14 residues. Germline CDR1 and CDR2: WSHSY and SAAADI. V trimming: 8 bases; J trimming: 4 bases; junction bases outside the gene matches: 3. CDR3 nucleotides: TGCGCCAGCCAAGGACTAGCGGGGGCCAACGTCCTGACTTTC. This sequence encodes CASQGLAGANVLTF.

This clonotype was counted between two and nine times. The chain joins TRBV6-5 to TRBJ1-1; possible D gene TRBD1, 5 bases. There are 13 residues in the CDR3. Germline CDR1 MNHEY, CDR2 SVGAGI. V was shortened by 6 bases and J by 4 bases, with 12 bases between the two germline ends. CDR3 sequence reads: CASRAGRVTEAFF. CDR3 nucleotides: TGTGCCAGCAGGGCAGGGAGGGTCACTGAAGCTTTCTTT.

This clonotype was observed many times. V usage is TRBV29-1 and J usage is TRBJ2-5, with TRBD1 as a possible D gene (5 bases). Germline lookup yields CDR1 SQVTM and CDR2 ANQGSEA. The V end lost 8 bases, the J end lost 4 bases, and 17 bases lay between the germline ends. The CDR3 contains 13 residues. CDR3 sequence reads: CSFQRQRRETQYF. Written as DNA, the CDR3 is TGCAGCTTCCAAAGACAGAGGCGAGAGACCCAGTACTTC.

Ten or more counts support this clonotype. This chain connects TRBV27 to TRBJ2-2; tentative D call: TRBD2 (5 bases). V lost 5 bases and J 7 bases, leaving 20 bases between the germline ends. This CDR3 has 16 residues. CDR1 and CDR2 from the germline V gene are MNHEY and SMNVEV (reference sequence). The CDR3 loop reads CASSLDGIYSGGELFF. In DNA form, the CDR3 reads TGTGCCAGCAGTCTTGACGGGATCTACTCGGGCGGGGAGCTGTTTTTT.

Details on this clonotype: Its ends do not fully match the called genes, so a read error is possible. V and J are TRBV7-8 and TRBJ1-1; 8 positions match TRBD1. Germline CDR1 and CDR2: SGHVS and FQNEAQ. The CDR3 consists of 15 residues. CDR3 amino acids: CASSSRGRANTEALF. The CDR3 DNA is TGTGCCAGCAGCTCCAGGGGGCGGGCGAACACTGAAGCTTTATTT.

This clonotype has at least ten counts. V gene TRBV20-1 combines with J gene TRBJ1-1; a weak D match, TRBD1 (5 bases). Germline values: CDR1 DFQATT, CDR2 SNEGSKA (reference sequence). This CDR3 contains 13 residues. V was cut by 5 bases and J by 1 base, with 11 bases left in between. The CDR3 sequence is CSAPGLRNTEAFF. The DNA of the CDR3 is TGCAGTGCTCCGGGACTCCGGAACACTGAAGCTTTCTTT.

A remark on this clonotype: At one end the junction does not follow the germline gene, possibly because of a read error. The chain employs TRBV7-7 and TRBJ2-5; D is possibly TRBD2 (5 bases). CDR1 and CDR2 from the germline V gene are SSHAT and FNYEAQ (reference sequence). The CDR3 has 13 amino acids. In nucleotides, the CDR3 is TGTGCTAGCAGCTTAGCGTTGGCGGAGACCCAGTACTTC. Translated: CASSLALAETQYF.

This clonotype was detected many times. The V and J genes are TRBV7-9 and TRBJ2-7, with a weak D call TRBD2 (5 bases). This CDR3 has 13 amino acids. Germline CDR1 is SEHNR and CDR2 is FQNEAQ (reference sequence). V lost 5 bases and J 2 bases, leaving 10 bases between the germline ends. The CDR3 DNA follows: TGTGCCAGCAGCCACGGGGAAACCTACGAGCAGTACTTC. Translation gives CASSHGETYEQYF.

This clonotype came up many times. V gene TRBV7-2 combines with J gene TRBJ2-2; D possibly corresponds to TRBD1 (5 bases). V was shortened by 1 base and J by 4 bases, with 10 bases between the two germline ends. There are 15 residues in the CDR3. Germline assignment: CDR1 SGHTA and CDR2 FQGNSA. The CDR3 loop is CASSLGRVGTGELFF. CDR3 sequence (DNA): TGTGCCAGCAGCTTAGGCAGGGTGGGCACCGGGGAGCTGTTTTTT.